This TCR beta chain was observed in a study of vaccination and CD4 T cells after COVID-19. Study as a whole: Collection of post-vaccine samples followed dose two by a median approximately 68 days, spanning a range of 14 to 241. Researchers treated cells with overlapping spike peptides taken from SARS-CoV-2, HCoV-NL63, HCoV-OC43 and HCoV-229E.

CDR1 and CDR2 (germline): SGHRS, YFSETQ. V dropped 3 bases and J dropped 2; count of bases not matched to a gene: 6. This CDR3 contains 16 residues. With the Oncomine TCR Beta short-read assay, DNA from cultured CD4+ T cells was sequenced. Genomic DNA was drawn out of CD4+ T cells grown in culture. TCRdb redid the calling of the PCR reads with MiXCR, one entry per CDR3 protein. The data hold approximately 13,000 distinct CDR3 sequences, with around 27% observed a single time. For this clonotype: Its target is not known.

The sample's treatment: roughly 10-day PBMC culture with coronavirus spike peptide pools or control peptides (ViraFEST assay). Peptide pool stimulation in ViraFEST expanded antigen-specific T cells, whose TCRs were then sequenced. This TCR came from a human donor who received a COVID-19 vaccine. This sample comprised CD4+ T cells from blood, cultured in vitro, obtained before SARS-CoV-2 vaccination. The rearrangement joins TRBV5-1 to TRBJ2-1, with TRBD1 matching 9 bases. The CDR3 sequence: CASSSEQGAAYNEQFF. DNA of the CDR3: TGCGCCAGCAGCTCCGAACAGGGGGCCGCCTACAATGAGCAGTTCTTC.